One and the same sample provided the 18 T cell receptor beta chains below, sequenced in a study of blood T cell repertoires in COVID-19. Using immunoSEQ multiplex PCR, the repertoire was profiled, and TCRdb retains in-frame clones only, with some absent. The profile shows approximately 150,000 clones, 87% of them singletons. Source material: peripheral blood. The receptors originated from a man older than 75 with acute or convalescent COVID-19.

The gene calls are TRBV10-1 and TRBJ2-2, with TRBD1 matching 7 bases. This CDR3 contains 19 residues. Germline trimming cut 2 bases from V and 4 bases from J; bases unmatched to any gene: 16. The germline gives CDR1 WNHNN, CDR2 SYGVQD (reference sequence). CDR3 amino acids: CASSEPPSTGWRTTGELFF. The CDR3 region has the DNA TGCGCCAGCAGTGAGCCCCCCTCGACAGGGTGGAGGACCACCGGGGAGCTGTTTTTT.

This clone showed up many times. This chain uses TRBV6-1 with TRBJ2-7, with D unresolved. This CDR3 has 17 amino acids. Germline CDR1 reads MNHNS; CDR2 reads SASEGT. Deletions cut 3 bases from V and 0 bases from J, with 18 bases between. The CDR3 coding sequence is TGTGCCAGCAGTGAGTCTTGGCAAGTTCTTATCTCCTACGAGCAGTACTTC. It translates to CASSESWQVLISYEQYF.

V gene TRBV27 combines with J gene TRBJ1-5, with D possibly TRBD1 on 5 matching bases. Germline-derived CDR1 and CDR2 are MNHEY and SMNVEV (reference sequence). The CDR3 totals 14 residues. V lost 8 bases and J lost 3, with 14 bases in between. DNA for the CDR3: TGTGCCAGCTCCCCGGGGGGGTACAATCAGCCCCAGCATTTT. This gives the protein CASSPGGYNQPQHF.

The J gene is TRBJ2-5, the V gene TRBV3-1 (or the pseudogene TRBV3-2), with 7 positions matching TRBD1. The length of the CDR3 is 17 residues. V trimming: 2 bases; J trimming: 3 bases; junction bases outside the gene matches: 12. Germline lookup yields CDR1 LGHDT and CDR2 YNNKEL (reference sequence). The DNA of the CDR3 is TGTGCCAGCAGCCAAAGAGCCCTCAGGGGGTGGGAAGAGACCCAGTACTTC. This encodes CASSQRALRGWEETQYF.

This rearrangement joins TRBV9 to TRBJ2-7; TRBD2 is a possible D gene (6 bases). The CDR3 length is 14 residues. With 4 bases removed from V and 1 base from J, the gap between germline ends came to 12 bases. Germline V gene lookup returns CDR1 SGDLS and CDR2 YYNGEE. CDR3 residues: CASSLTAGSYEQYF. CDR3 DNA sequence: TGTGCCAGCAGCCTCACCGCGGGATCCTACGAGCAGTACTTC.

The chain employs TRBV4-2 and TRBJ2-7; 9 bases map to TRBD2. This CDR3 comprises 14 residues. CDR1 and CDR2 from the germline V gene are LGHNA and YNFKEQ. V lost 4 bases to trimming and J lost 4 bases; unmatched junction nucleotides: 5. The CDR3 DNA reads as TGTGCCAGCAGCCTCGGACTAGCGAGTTACGAGCAGTACTTC. This gives the protein CASSLGLASYEQYF.

This clone appeared a few times. V and J are TRBV6-6 and TRBJ1-2, with TRBD1 matching 8 bases. This CDR3 region has 14 residues. Trimming removed 4 bases from V and 4 bases from J; junction bases left unmatched: 5. Germline-derived CDR1 and CDR2 are MNHNY and SVGAGI (reference sequence). As DNA, the CDR3 is TGTGCCAGCAGTTCAGGGGGCACGACCTATGGCTACACCTTC. Its protein is CASSSGGTTYGYTF.

The J gene is TRBJ2-5, the V gene TRBV9, with TRBD2 matching over 7 bases. V lost 0 bases and J lost 1; bases outside the gene matches: 12. The CDR3 extends over 18 amino acids. Germline-derived CDR1 and CDR2 are SGDLS and YYNGEE. CDR3 DNA: TGTGCCAGCAGCGTAGGAGGGTTCGCGGGGGAGCTCCAAGAGACCCAGTACTTC. It translates to CASSVGGFAGELQETQYF.

The chain uses TRBV5-1 and TRBJ1-2, with 9 bases aligning to TRBD1. V shed 0 bases, J shed 4 bases, and the junction held 1 base outside the gene matches. Germline CDR1 is SGHRS and CDR2 is YFSETQ. This CDR3 spans 14 amino acids. The CDR3: CASSLGTGVYGYTF. DNA for the CDR3: TGCGCCAGCAGCTTGGGGACAGGGGTCTATGGCTACACCTTC. The full variable domain, with the rest looked up from reference TRBV5-1 and TRBJ1-2, is KAGVTQTPRYLIKTRGQQVTLSCSPISGHRSVSWYQQTPGQGLQFLFEYFSETQRNKGNFPGRFSGRQFSNSRSEMNVSTLELGDSALYLCASSLGTGVYGYTFGSGTRLTVV.

The rearrangement uses TRBV6-5 and TRBJ2-2; 12 bases line up with TRBD2. The V gene end was trimmed by 6 bases and the J gene end by 3 bases; junction bases not matched to a gene: 2. There are 15 residues in the CDR3. Germline V gives CDR1 MNHEY, CDR2 SVGAGI. In DNA, the CDR3 is TGTGCCAGCAGCCGACTAGCGGGGGACACCGGGGAGCTGTTTTTT. The encoded protein is CASSRLAGDTGELFF.

The chain recombines TRBV19 with TRBJ1-1, with no clear D. Trimming pared 3 bases from V and 1 base from J, leaving 9 bases between. Germline CDR1 reads LNHDA; CDR2 reads SQIVND (reference sequence). The CDR3 is made up of 14 amino acids. CDR3: CASSIRLQNTEAFF. CDR3 in DNA: TGTGCCAGTAGTATCCGACTCCAGAACACTGAAGCTTTCTTT.

The V gene is TRBV2, the J gene TRBJ2-2, with 10 bases lining up with TRBD2. CDR3 length equals 14 residues. CDR1 SNHLY and CDR2 FYNNEI come from the germline V gene. The junction had 7 bases not matched to a gene; V was cut back by 11 bases and J by 4 bases. The CDR3 loop reads CAGVAGGPTGELFF. In nucleotides, the CDR3 is TGTGCCGGAGTAGCGGGGGGCCCCACCGGGGAGCTGTTTTTT.

This rearrangement joins TRBV10-1 to TRBJ2-1; perhaps TRBD1 as D (5 bases). The CDR3 has 16 residues. V lost 3 bases and J lost 3, with 15 bases in between. Germline loops: CDR1 WNHNN, CDR2 SYGVQD (reference sequence). In nucleotides, the CDR3 is TGCGCCAGCAGTGACAGGGCTAAGTGGGTCTACAATGAGCAGTTCTTC. It yields the protein CASSDRAKWVYNEQFF.

The chain recombines TRBV2 with TRBJ1-5; 9 positions agree with TRBD1. The J segment lost 6 bases and the V segment lost 6 bases, leaving 6 bases of the junction unmatched. The germline CDR1 and CDR2 sequences are SNHLY and FYNNEI. The CDR3 has 14 amino acids. In nucleotides, the CDR3 is TGTGCCAGCAGGCCCGACAGGGGGAGTCAGCCCCAGCATTTT. It encodes CASRPDRGSQPQHF.

V is TRBV6-5 and J is TRBJ1-4; 8 positions match TRBD1. This CDR3 is 16 amino acids long. CDR1 and CDR2 from the germline V gene are MNHEY and SVGAGI. Germline trimming cut 4 bases from V and 4 bases from J; bases unmatched to any gene: 8. In DNA, the CDR3 is TGTGCCAGCAGTTGGGGGACAGGTTCCGGTAATGAAAAACTGTTTTTT. It codes for CASSWGTGSGNEKLFF.

The chain recombines TRBV5-4 with TRBJ1-2; no reliable D call. The CDR3 contains 15 residues. The germline V gene has CDR1 SGHNT and CDR2 YYREEE (reference sequence). V was cut by 5 bases and J by 1 base, with 15 bases left in between. Here the CDR3 reads CASRSPGVSNYGYTF. The CDR3 DNA follows: TGTGCCAGCAGATCCCCGGGAGTCAGTAACTATGGCTACACCTTC.

The chain links TRBV10-3 to TRBJ1-2; D possibly corresponds to TRBD1 (5 bases). The CDR3 extends over 13 amino acids. In germline, CDR1 is ENHRY, CDR2 SYGVKD. V was shortened by 6 bases and J by 4 bases, with 12 bases between the two germline ends. This CDR3 is CAISSGRGYGYTF. The CDR3 DNA reads as TGTGCCATCAGCTCTGGGAGGGGCTATGGCTACACCTTC.

The chain joins TRBV7-2 to TRBJ1-3, with no clear D. The V gene lost 3 bases and the J gene lost 4 bases, with 10 bases spanning the gap. The V gene's germline CDR1 is SGHTA and CDR2 FQGNSA. The CDR3 consists of 14 residues. Written as DNA, the CDR3 is TGTGCCAGCAGCTTTTATCGGGGAGGAAACACCATATATTTT. This sequence encodes CASSFYRGGNTIYF.